The source of this TCR beta chain is a study of T-cell reconstitution after alpha-beta-depleted transplantation in children. Study results and limitations: Day-60 TCRbeta diversity that was high in some patients was derived from surviving recipient T cells and thymic progenitors.

Preparation of the TCRbeta library used unique molecular identifiers. TCRdb re-derived calls from the PCR reads in MiXCR, one entry per CDR3 protein. In the table there are some 840,000 distinct CDR3 sequences, under 20% of which are singletons. This clonotype has only a few counts. As yet, its antigen is unknown. Germline trimming cut 5 bases from V and 3 bases from J; bases unmatched to any gene: 11. The CDR3 consists of 15 residues. The germline CDR1 and CDR2 sequences are SGHRS and YFSETQ. The chain has TRBV5-1 and TRBJ2-7; 7 bases are a match to TRBD1. This material consisted of PBMCs, mostly from graft donor cells, taken 360 days after TCRalphabeta/CD19-depleted stem cell transplant. This TCR derives from a male patient younger than 18 who had a stem cell transplant for acute lymphoblastic leukemia, so the T cells may come from the graft donor. CDR3 region: CASRSAPGQNYEQYF. As DNA, the CDR3 is TGCGCCAGCAGATCTGCCCCGGGACAGAACTACGAGCAGTACTTC.